One sample yielded the 32 T cell receptor beta chains listed below, sequenced in a study of vaccination effects on CD4 cells after COVID-19. The data were produced by immunoSEQ multiplex PCR, yet TCRdb's version contains in-frame clones alone and is incomplete. The sample includes fewer than 90,000 clones, around four fifths of them seen just once. With the ViraFEST assay, the study expanded antigen-specific CD4+ T cells using viral peptide pools, then sequenced them. Following culture for around 10 days, CD4+ T cells were isolated. Every participant took two doses of the BNT162b2 or mRNA-1273 vaccine. Their cognate antigens are unknown. Source: CD4+ T cells from PBMCs cultured with HCoV-OC43 spike peptides, taken after COVID-19 vaccination. Subset noted: HCoV-OC43 spike overlapping peptide pool stimulation. These TCRs come from a human donor who received a COVID-19 vaccine.

The chain carries TRBV28 and TRBJ1-4; TRBD1 agrees at 9 bases. V lost 6 bases and J lost 7; bases outside the gene matches: 12. CDR3 size: 16 residues. CDR1 and CDR2 (germline): MDHEN, SYDVKM. CDR3 amino acids: CASSLGTGSISEKLFF. DNA for the CDR3: TGTGCCAGCAGCCTAGGGACAGGGAGCATTAGTGAAAAACTGTTTTTT. Full variable domain (missing parts from reference TRBV28 and TRBJ1-4): DVKVTQSSRYLVKRTGEKVFLECVQDMDHENMFWYRQDPGLGLRLIYFSYDVKMKEKGDIPEGYSVSREKKERFSLILESASTNQTSMYLCASSLGTGSISEKLFFGSGTQLSVL.

The chain links TRBV14 to TRBJ2-1; D is uncertain. V dropped 1 base and J dropped 7 bases, with 14 bases sitting between them. The CDR3 loop spans 15 amino acids. Germline V lookup: CDR1 SGHDN, CDR2 FVKESK. The CDR3 coding sequence is TGTGCCAGCAGCCAAGTAGGAGCAGTGGGGAATGAGCAGTTCTTC. This codes for CASSQVGAVGNEQFF.

V and J are TRBV7-2 and TRBJ1-1, with D possibly matching TRBD1 (6 bases). The CDR3 is 15 residues long. Trimming removed 1 base from V and 2 bases from J, with 11 bases in between. Germline V gene sequence: CDR1 SGHTA, CDR2 FQGNSA. CDR3 region: CASSLERGTNTEAFF. The CDR3 DNA reads TGTGCCAGCAGCTTAGAGCGGGGGACAAACACTGAAGCTTTCTTT.

This clone was seen a handful of times. The chain has TRBV5-8 and TRBJ1-5, with a possible D match to TRBD1 (5 bases). Trimming pared 4 bases from V and 2 bases from J, leaving 10 bases between. Per germline, CDR1 SGHTS and CDR2 YDEGEE. The CDR3 extends over 14 amino acids. CDR3 nucleotide sequence: TGTGCCAGCAGCCCGGGACGGGGCAATCAGCCCCAGCATTTT. Amino acid sequence: CASSPGRGNQPQHF.

The rearrangement uses TRBV27 and TRBJ1-1; 7 nucleotides align to TRBD1. The CDR3 consists of 14 residues. With V trimmed by 4 bases and J by 1 base, 3 bases remained unmatched. From germline, CDR1 is MNHEY and CDR2 SMNVEV (reference sequence). The CDR3 region is CASSSYRGNTEAFF. In DNA, the CDR3 is TGTGCCAGCAGTTCGTACAGGGGGAACACTGAAGCTTTCTTT.

This chain uses TRBV6-5 with TRBJ2-7; TRBD2 matches at 8 bases. V shed 10 bases and J 0 bases; nucleotides not matched to a gene: 8. The germline CDR1 and CDR2 sequences are MNHEY and SVGAGI. This CDR3 contains 14 residues. The CDR3 sequence: CANRSGTSSYEQYV. CDR3 coding DNA: TGTGCCAACAGATCCGGGACTAGCTCCTACGAGCAGTACGTC.

The chain joins TRBV10-1 to TRBJ2-5; perhaps D is TRBD1 or TRBD2 (5 bases each). Trimming cost V 3 bases and J 5 bases, with 13 bases left between them. The CDR3 extends over 14 amino acids. In germline, CDR1 is WNHNN, CDR2 SYGVQD (reference sequence). Here the CDR3 reads CASSDGDLPETQYF. DNA for the CDR3: TGCGCCAGCAGTGACGGGGACCTGCCGGAGACCCAGTACTTC.

This chain links TRBV6-5 with TRBJ1-5, with D hard to call. The CDR3 totals 15 residues. Germline V gene lookup returns CDR1 MNHEY and CDR2 SVGAGI. With 0 bases removed from V and 2 bases from J, the gap between germline ends came to 8 bases. The CDR3 coding sequence is TGTGCCAGCAGTTACTCGCGGGGAGGCAATCAGCCCCAGCATTTT. This encodes CASSYSRGGNQPQHF.

The V and J genes are TRBV7-9 and TRBJ2-4, with D perhaps being TRBD1 or TRBD2 (5 bases each). Germline V CDR1 and CDR2: SEHNR, FQNEAQ (reference sequence). Trimming shortened V by 1 base and J by 9 bases, and 13 bases separated the two germline ends. CDR3 length equals 14 residues. This CDR3 reads CASSLVRDPPIQYF. The CDR3, as DNA: TGTGCCAGCAGCTTAGTCCGGGACCCCCCCATTCAGTACTTC.

The V gene is TRBV3-1 (or the pseudogene TRBV3-2), the J gene TRBJ1-4, with D possibly TRBD1 on 6 matching bases. The CDR3 runs to 15 residues. Germline-derived CDR1 and CDR2 are LGHDT and YNNKEL (reference sequence). Trimming stripped 6 bases from V and 7 bases from J, with 18 bases between. The CDR3 DNA sequence: TGTGCCAGCAGGGCCAGGGGAGCCGACAGTGAAAAACTGTTTTTT. Translation gives CASRARGADSEKLFF.

The chain couples TRBV5-1 to TRBJ1-4; D remains ambiguous. V was pared by 0 bases and J by 13 bases, with 16 bases between. This CDR3 comprises 14 residues. CDR1 SGHRS and CDR2 YFSETQ come from the germline V gene. The CDR3 bases are TGCGCCAGCAGCTTGGGACTCCATCAGGCCCTACTGTTTTTT. This codes for CASSLGLHQALLFF.

This clone came up a few times. The J gene is TRBJ1-6, the V gene TRBV6-5, with TRBD1 matching 7 bases. Germline V CDR1 and CDR2: MNHEY, SVGAGI. The V and J ends lost 7 bases and 7 bases, in that order; junction bases with no gene match: 10. This CDR3 has 15 residues. DNA of the CDR3: TGTGCCAGCACCAAGGGGGCAGGCCTGAATTCACCCCTCCACTTT. It is translated as CASTKGAGLNSPLHF.

The V and J genes are TRBV5-6 and TRBJ2-5; the match to TRBD1 covers 8 bases. The length of the CDR3 is 13 residues. Germline V gene sequence: CDR1 SGHDT, CDR2 YYEEEE. The V segment lost 1 base and the J segment 9 bases; nucleotides outside the gene matches: 5. The CDR3 bases are TGTGCCAGCAGCTTGCCCTTACAGGGGGCCCAGTACTTC. It encodes CASSLPLQGAQYF. The whole variable domain, filled in from reference TRBV5-6 and TRBJ2-5, reads DAGVTQSPTHLIKTRGQQVTLRCSPKSGHDTVSWYQQALGQGPQFIFQYYEEEERQRGNFPDRFSGHQFPNYSSELNVNALLLGDSALYLCASSLPLQGAQYFGPGTRLLVL.

For the CDR3, the DNA is TGCGCCAGCAGCCAAGATCAGGGATTCTCCTACAATGAGCAGTTCTTC. Encoded protein: CASSQDQGFSYNEQFF. V and J are TRBV4-3 and TRBJ2-1, with D maybe TRBD1 (5 bases). The CDR3 totals 16 residues. V shed 0 bases and J shed 0 bases, with 9 bases lying between them. The germline CDR1 and CDR2 sequences are LGHNA and YSLEER.

The chain recombines TRBV5-5 with TRBJ1-5; 9 bases are shared with TRBD1. Trimming removed 3 bases from V and 3 bases from J; junction bases left unmatched: 7. From germline, CDR1 is SGHKS and CDR2 YYEKEE (reference sequence). This CDR3 spans 16 amino acids. CDR3 sequence: CASSSGTGLVNQPQHF. The CDR3 region has the DNA TGTGCCAGCAGCTCCGGGACAGGGTTGGTCAATCAGCCCCAGCATTTT. Full variable domain (remainder filled in from reference TRBV5-5 and TRBJ1-5): DAGVTQSPTHLIKTRGQQVTLRCSPISGHKSVSWYQQVLGQGPQFIFQYYEKEERGRGNFPDRFSARQFPNYSSELNVNALLLGDSALYLCASSSGTGLVNQPQHFGDGTRLSIL.

V and J are TRBV28 and TRBJ1-1; possibly TRBD1 for D (5 bases). The CDR3 has 15 residues. The V end lost 2 bases, the J end lost 1 base, and 11 bases lay between the germline ends. Germline V CDR1 and CDR2: MDHEN, SYDVKM. In DNA form, the CDR3 reads TGTGCCAGCAGTTTAACCGGGACGAGGAACACTGAAGCTTTCTTT. This sequence encodes CASSLTGTRNTEAFF.

The V call is TRBV28, the J call TRBJ2-1, with 8 bases that match TRBD1. The CDR3 spans 15 residues. The germline gives CDR1 MDHEN, CDR2 SYDVKM. Trimming removed 6 bases from V and 4 bases from J; junction bases left unmatched: 8. The DNA for the CDR3 is TGTGCCAGCAGCCCAACAGGGGGTCGGTACAATGAGCAGTTCTTC. Its translation is CASSPTGGRYNEQFF.

This clone was detected only a few times. The chain carries TRBV19 and TRBJ1-6; D call uncertain. Germline CDR1 reads LNHDA; CDR2 reads SQIVND (reference sequence). This CDR3 comprises 13 residues. Trimming left V 6 bases short and J 6 bases short, with 9 bases between. CDR3 DNA: TGTGCCAGTAGGGAAAAGATTAATTCACCCCTCCACTTT. Translated: CASREKINSPLHF.

V gene TRBV3-1 (or the pseudogene TRBV3-2) combines with J gene TRBJ2-3; tentatively, D is TRBD2 (5 bases). V lost 0 bases and J lost 0, with 22 bases in between. The CDR3 covers 20 residues. Germline loops: CDR1 LGHDT, CDR2 YNNKEL (reference sequence). The CDR3 DNA reads TGTGCCAGCAGCCAAGAGAAAGAGTGGTGGGGAGCCTCTAGCACAGATACGCAGTATTTT. Its protein product is CASSQEKEWWGASSTDTQYF.

The chain couples TRBV10-3 to TRBJ1-6; TRBD1 is a possible D gene (5 bases). Germline CDR1 reads ENHRY; CDR2 reads SYGVKD. V was trimmed by 0 bases and J by 15 bases, leaving 15 bases between them. CDR3 length equals 14 residues. The CDR3 protein is CAISESGGGRGLHF. CDR3 coding DNA: TGTGCCATCAGTGAGTCTGGGGGGGGACGGGGCCTCCACTTT.

This rearrangement joins TRBV7-6 to TRBJ2-1; D unresolved. Germline loops: CDR1 SGHVS, CDR2 FNYEAQ. The CDR3 is 15 amino acids. V was trimmed by 5 bases and J by 0 bases, leaving 11 bases between them. CDR3 sequence: CASSPRWASYNEQFF. The CDR3 bases are TGTGCCAGCAGCCCTCGGTGGGCCTCCTACAATGAGCAGTTCTTC.

The rearrangement links TRBV25-1 to TRBJ2-3; D may be TRBD1 (5 bases). This CDR3 spans 14 amino acids. V was clipped by 4 bases and J by 0 bases, with 8 bases between them. Germline V gene sequence: CDR1 MGHDK, CDR2 SYGVNS. CDR3 coding DNA: TGTGCCAGCAGTGGGGGCCTGAGCACAGATACGCAGTATTTT. It is translated as CASSGGLSTDTQYF.

V usage is TRBV7-8 and J usage is TRBJ2-1; D may be TRBD1 (6 bases). Trimming cost V 3 bases and J 2 bases, with 11 bases left between them. The CDR3 is made up of 15 amino acids. Per the germline V gene, CDR1 is SGHVS and CDR2 is FQNEAQ. The CDR3 here is CASSFHRAPYNEQFF. The CDR3 nucleotides read TGTGCCAGCAGCTTCCACAGGGCCCCCTACAATGAGCAGTTCTTC.

The genes are TRBV18 and TRBJ2-1, with 8 nucleotides matching TRBD2. Germline V gives CDR1 KGHSH, CDR2 LQKENI. This CDR3 is built from 16 residues. V gave up 8 bases and J gave up 8 bases; unmatched junction bases: 17. This CDR3 reads CASTFGGLAGMDEQFF. In DNA form, the CDR3 reads TGTGCCAGCACATTCGGTGGCCTAGCGGGTATGGATGAGCAGTTCTTC.

This clone was detected a few times. The chain employs TRBV2 and TRBJ2-4; D is perhaps TRBD1 or TRBD2 (6 bases each). The CDR3 runs to 16 residues. Germline CDR1 SNHLY, CDR2 FYNNEI. Trimming pared 3 bases from V and 3 bases from J, leaving 15 bases between. CDR3 sequence: CASSEGPRGGKNIQYF. DNA for the CDR3: TGTGCCAGCAGTGAGGGACCCAGGGGAGGCAAAAACATTCAGTACTTC.

This chain connects TRBV4-2 to TRBJ2-2; TRBD2 matches 7 bases. The germline V gene has CDR1 LGHNA and CDR2 YNFKEQ. The CDR3 loop spans 16 amino acids. V was clipped by 3 bases and J by 4 bases; unmatched bases: 8. The CDR3 nucleotides read TGTGCCAGCAGCCAGGCCGGGGGGACCATCACCGGGGAGCTGTTTTTT. Its protein product is CASSQAGGTITGELFF.

This clone was picked up a small number of times. The chain carries TRBV5-1 and TRBJ2-3; D call uncertain. CDR3 length equals 12 residues. Germline V gives CDR1 SGHRS, CDR2 YFSETQ. V lost 4 bases and J lost 6, with 9 bases in between. The CDR3 DNA reads TGCGCCAGCAGCCTTGTAGAGGATACGCAGTATTTT. Translation: CASSLVEDTQYF.

The chain uses TRBV3-1 (or the pseudogene TRBV3-2) and TRBJ1-4; D ambiguous. The CDR3 is 16 amino acids. V lost 4 bases and J lost 3, with 15 bases in between. CDR1 and CDR2 (germline): LGHDT, YNNKEL (reference sequence). CDR3: CASSPFLLHSNEKLFF. For the CDR3, the DNA is TGTGCCAGCAGCCCATTCCTACTACACTCTAATGAAAAACTGTTTTTT.

The chain employs TRBV6-6 and TRBJ1-3; the D gene is possibly TRBD1 (5 bases). The CDR3 has 14 amino acids. Trimming stripped 2 bases from V and 8 bases from J, with 13 bases between. Germline CDR1 MNHNY, CDR2 SVGAGI (reference sequence). CDR3 region: CASSYAGTYDTIYF. In DNA form, the CDR3 reads TGTGCCAGCAGTTACGCCGGGACTTACGACACCATATATTTT.

The V call is TRBV2, the J call TRBJ1-5; D is unclear. The germline V gene has CDR1 SNHLY and CDR2 FYNNEI. The CDR3 extends over 14 amino acids. V was cut by 2 bases and J by 4 bases, with 9 bases left in between. The CDR3 reads CASSESSGNQPQHF. The CDR3 DNA is TGTGCCAGCAGTGAAAGTTCCGGAAATCAGCCCCAGCATTTT.

The chain uses TRBV4-1 and TRBJ1-5; no reliable D call. The CDR3 contains 15 residues. V was trimmed by 0 bases and J by 0 bases, leaving 6 bases between them. The germline V gene has CDR1 MGHRA and CDR2 YSYEKL. CDR3 protein: CASSQEDGSNQPQHF. The CDR3 DNA reads TGCGCCAGCAGCCAAGAGGACGGTAGCAATCAGCCCCAGCATTTT.

V and J are TRBV10-3 and TRBJ2-5; 10 nucleotides align to TRBD1. CDR1 is ENHRY, CDR2 SYGVKD, per germline. The CDR3 contains 17 residues. Trimming removed 8 bases from V and 2 bases from J; junction bases left unmatched: 14. This CDR3 reads CAISRQGAPYGQETQYF. In nucleotides, the CDR3 is TGTGCCATCTCCCGACAGGGGGCCCCTTACGGGCAAGAGACCCAGTACTTC.